This TCR beta chain stems from a study of blood T cell repertoires in COVID-19. Turning to the study itself: Both acute and convalescent COVID-19 samples were obtained from the United States, Italy and Spain. Nucleic acid was either cDNA or gDNA, and it came from T cells, B-cell-depleted T cells, or PBMCs.

The J segment lost 0 bases and the V segment lost 3 bases, leaving 0 bases of the junction unmatched. The CDR3 has 13 residues. Germline V gene lookup returns CDR1 SGHDT and CDR2 YYEEEE. Authors' analysis steps: Reference gene primers were amplified, and this amplification served to estimate nucleated cell counts. Produced via immunoSEQ multiplex PCR; TCRdb's table is partial and in-frame only. V, J and clone size reflect that table, while D and trimming were determined from the DNA. The sample consists of 120,000 to 150,000 clones, about 85% of them appearing once. This TCR came from a woman aged 40 to 50 with active or convalescent COVID-19. Material for sequencing was peripheral blood. This chain connects TRBV5-6 to TRBJ2-7, with 7 bases matching TRBD1. The CDR3 is CASSWDSSYEQYF. For the CDR3, the DNA is TGTGCCAGCAGCTGGGACAGCTCCTACGAGCAGTACTTC.